These T cell receptor beta chains were read from a single sample in a study of long-term antiretroviral therapy in people with HIV. Sequenced by immunoSEQ multiplex PCR; TCRdb stores in-frame clones only, minus some. The data contain about 28,000 clones, around 84% of them singletons. The source material was unsorted PBMCs, sampled 0.8 years after starting antiretroviral therapy. These receptors were taken from a woman in her thirties with HIV. Both conserved end residues are part of each CDR3. The D gene is left open where the match is weak. Rows may omit the clone size; those that give it use once, few, many or a size class.

J	V	size	D	DNA	CDR3
TRBJ2-3	TRBV11-2	NA	TRBD2	TGTGCCAGCAGCTTATCTGCTAGCGGGGGCACAGATACGCAGTATTTT	CASSLSASGGTDTQYF
TRBJ1-6	TRBV27	NA	NA	TGTGCCAGCAGTTTAGAATCAATCACCTCACCCCTCCACTTT	CASSLESITSPLHF
TRBJ2-4	TRBV11-1	NA	NA	TGTGCCAGCAGTGACAGAGGGGAAAACATTCAGTACTTC	CASSDRGENIQYF
TRBJ1-2	TRBV6-5	NA	NA	TGTGCCAGCAGTTATGATTGGCACTCCTCGGGCGGCTACACCTTC	CASSYDWHSSGGYTF
TRBJ1-2	TRBV19	NA	TRBD1	TGTGCCAGTAGTCCGACAGGGTTCCGAGGCTACACCTTC	CASSPTGFRGYTF
TRBJ1-3	TRBV6-5	NA	TRBD1	TGTGCCAGCAGTCCAGACAGGGGGCCTGGAAACACCATATATTTT	CASSPDRGPGNTIYF
TRBJ1-6	TRBV4-1	NA	TRBD1	TGCGCCAGCAGCCAGACGGGACAGAGGGATTCACCCCTCCACTTT	CASSQTGQRDSPLHF
TRBJ2-5	TRBV9	NA	TRBD1	TGTGCCAGCAGCGTAGGCCACAGGGGTCAAGAGACCCAGTACTTC	CASSVGHRGQETQYF
TRBJ1-1	TRBV7-9	NA	TRBD1	TGTGCCAGCACCCCGGGACAGCGAAACACTGAAGCTTTCTTT	CASTPGQRNTEAFF
TRBJ2-3	TRBV2	NA	TRBD1	TGTGCCAGCAGTGAAAACGGCCTCTCGGCCCCTTTGAGAGGGACAGGGTCGAATACGCAGTATTTT	CASSENGLSAPLRGTGSNTQYF
TRBJ2-5	TRBV5-1	NA	NA	TGCGCCAGCACCGGAAGGGAAGGGGGTGAGACCCAGTACTTC	CASTGREGGETQYF
TRBJ2-7	TRBV5-4	NA	NA	TGTGCCAGCAGCTTGGAGTCGGGCCTTTCTGGCGAGCAGTACTTC	CASSLESGLSGEQYF
TRBJ2-5	TRBV7-8	NA	NA	TGTGCCAGCAGCTCGAATCGGCCAGCGATCGGAGAGACCCAGTACTTC	CASSSNRPAIGETQYF
TRBJ1-1	TRBV9	NA	NA	TGTGCCAGCACCCTCTCAGGGGACATGAACACTGAAGCTTTCTTT	CASTLSGDMNTEAFF
TRBJ1-2	TRBV29-1	NA	TRBD1	TGCAGCGTTGAAGGGGACAGGGTGGGGGGCTACACCTTC	CSVEGDRVGGYTF
TRBJ1-3	TRBV30	NA	NA	TGTGCCTGGTTGCCGGACAGATTCTCTGGAAACACCATATATTTT	CAWLPDRFSGNTIYF
TRBJ2-7	TRBV7-6	NA	TRBD1	TGTGCCAGCAGCTCCGGGACAGGGTATTCCTACGAGCAGTACTTC	CASSSGTGYSYEQYF
TRBJ1-2	TRBV6-6	NA	TRBD1	TGTGCCAGCAGGAGAACAGGGGGCTTCGACTATGGCTACACCTTC	CASRRTGGFDYGYTF
TRBJ1-6	TRBV15	NA	NA	TGTGCCACCAGCAGAGATCCAGGGGACAATTCACCCCTCCACTTT	CATSRDPGDNSPLHF
TRBJ2-7	TRBV6-5	few	TRBD1	TGTGCCAGCAGCAAGACAGGGACCGAGCAGTACTTC	CASSKTGTEQYF
TRBJ2-2	TRBV6-5	NA	NA	TGTGCCACGAGGTCACGCGGGGAGCTGTTTTTT	CATRSRGELFF
TRBJ2-4	TRBV14	NA	NA	TGTGCCAGCAGCCAAGGGGGTCAGCGGGCGGGACCCAAAAACATTCAGTACTTC	CASSQGGQRAGPKNIQYF
TRBJ1-3	TRBV5-8	NA	NA	TGTGCCAGCAGGGGAAGGTCTGGAAACACCATATATTTT	CASRGRSGNTIYF
TRBJ1-6	TRBV30	NA	NA	TGTGCCTGGAGGACGGACCTTCAATCACCCCTCCACTTT	CAWRTDLQSPLHF
TRBJ2-3	TRBV5-1	NA	NA	TGCGCCAGCAGCCTCCTACAGGGCGCAGATACGCAGTATTTT	CASSLLQGADTQYF
TRBJ2-3	TRBV14	NA	NA	TGTGCCAGCAGCCAAGGGCTCCAAGGTACGCAGTATTTT	CASSQGLQGTQYF
TRBJ1-1	TRBV14	NA	NA	TGTGCCAGCAGCCAAGGGTACACTGAAGCTTTCTTT	CASSQGYTEAFF
TRBJ1-1	TRBV4-1	NA	NA	TGCGCCAGCAGTTGGCAGGGGAACACTGAAGCTTTCTTT	CASSWQGNTEAFF
TRBJ2-5	TRBV25-1	NA	NA	TGTGCCAGCAGTGATCTTTCCCAAAACATAGGAGAGACCCAGTACTTC	CASSDLSQNIGETQYF
TRBJ1-5	TRBV9	NA	NA	TGTGCCAGCAGCGCATCAGGGGCCCAGGGGCCCCAGCATTTT	CASSASGAQGPQHF
TRBJ1-5	TRBV6-5	NA	NA	TGTGCCAGCAGGAACAGATGGGCGAGCAATCAGCCCCAGCATTTT	CASRNRWASNQPQHF
TRBJ1-2	TRBV10-2	once	NA	TGCGCCAGCTGGTTGGGCAGCTACTATGGCTACACCTTC	CASWLGSYYGYTF
TRBJ2-2	TRBV4-1	NA	NA	TGCGCCAGCAGCCACGCCGGGGAGCTGTTTTTT	CASSHAGELFF
TRBJ2-3	TRBV11-1	NA	TRBD2	TGTGCCAGCAGCTTAGCGTCAAGCGGGGGGTATGCAGATACGCAGTATTTT	CASSLASSGGYADTQYF
TRBJ2-3	TRBV27	NA	NA	TGTGCCAGCAATACACTTGGGGGCGGATTAACAGATACGCAGTATTTT	CASNTLGGGLTDTQYF
TRBJ1-1	TRBV5-1	NA	TRBD1	TGCGCCAGCAGCTTTGGGGACAGGGGTATTACTGAAGCTTTCTTT	CASSFGDRGITEAFF
TRBJ2-7	TRBV4-2	NA	TRBD2	TGTGCCAGCAGCCAAGGTTTAGCGGGGGGCTACGAGCAGTACTTC	CASSQGLAGGYEQYF
TRBJ2-5	TRBV5-1	NA	NA	TGCGCCAGCAGCGACTCATCGGAAGAGACCCAGTACTTC	CASSDSSEETQYF
TRBJ1-2	TRBV5-6	NA	NA	TGTGCCAGCAGCTTTTTACAGCCCCGGGGCGACTATGGCTACACCTTC	CASSFLQPRGDYGYTF